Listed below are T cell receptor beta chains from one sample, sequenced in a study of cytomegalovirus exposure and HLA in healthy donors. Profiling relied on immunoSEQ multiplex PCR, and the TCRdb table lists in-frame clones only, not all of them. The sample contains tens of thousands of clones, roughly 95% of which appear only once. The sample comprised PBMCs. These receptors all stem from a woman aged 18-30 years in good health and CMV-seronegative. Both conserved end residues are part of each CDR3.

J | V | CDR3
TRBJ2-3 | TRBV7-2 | CASSPISSSGTDTQYF
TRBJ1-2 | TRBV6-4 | CASSDHRQGYTF
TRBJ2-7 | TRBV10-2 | CASSDPFRSPYEQYF
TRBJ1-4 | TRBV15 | CATSREQELFF
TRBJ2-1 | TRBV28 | CASSSAGVLKYNEQFF
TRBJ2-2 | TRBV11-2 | CASSLARNTGELFF
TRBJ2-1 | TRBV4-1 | CASSQKLAGPYNEQFF
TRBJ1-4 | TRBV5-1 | CASRSLRDSNEKLFF
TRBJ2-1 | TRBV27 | CATEGGPLGNEQFF
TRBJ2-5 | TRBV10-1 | CASSPRSGWETQYF
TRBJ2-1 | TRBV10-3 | CAISGGEGNYNEQFF
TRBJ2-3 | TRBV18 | CASSNRDRVADTQYF
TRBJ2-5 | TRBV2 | CASSEGSIQYF
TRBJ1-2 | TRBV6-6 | CASSYQSGGEGYTF
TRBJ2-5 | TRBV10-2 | CASSVEGQGGEVRETQYF
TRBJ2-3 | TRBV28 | CASSRLAVLTQYF
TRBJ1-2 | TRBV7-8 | CASTPHRTGTSLGGYTF
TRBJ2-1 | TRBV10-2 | CASSGTTSGGWHEQFF
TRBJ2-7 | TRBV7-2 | CASSHRDSRGYEQYF
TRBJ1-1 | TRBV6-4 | CASSSTGNTEAFF
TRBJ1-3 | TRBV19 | CASRLSYTGGRGNTIYF
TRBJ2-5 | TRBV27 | CASTPSPGETQYF
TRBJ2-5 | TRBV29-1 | CSVGAGGGVETQYF
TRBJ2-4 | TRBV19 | CAGGTVKNIQYF
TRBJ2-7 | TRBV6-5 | CASRGRSGEQYF
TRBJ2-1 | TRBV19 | CASSIVQGWARLDYNEQFF
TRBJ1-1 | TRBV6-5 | CASSYPGADTEAFF
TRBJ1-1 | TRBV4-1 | CASSQEGGMNTEAFF
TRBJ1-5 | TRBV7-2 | CASSVDGGNQPQHF
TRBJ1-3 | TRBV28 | CASSLPGSSGNTIYF
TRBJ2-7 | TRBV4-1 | CASSRLGQAHYEQYF
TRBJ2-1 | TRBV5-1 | CASSFSSGRPLPYNEQFF
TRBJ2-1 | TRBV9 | CASSVGEAGGWNEQFF
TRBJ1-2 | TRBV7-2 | CASSPTGTGVGGYTF
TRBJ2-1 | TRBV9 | CASSASGDHNEQFF
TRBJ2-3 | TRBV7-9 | CASSPTSGSTDTQYF
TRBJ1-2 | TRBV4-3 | CASSQEVDRRIYYGYTF
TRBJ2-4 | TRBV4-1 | CASSQGRATKNIQYF
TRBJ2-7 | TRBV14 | CASSQGDFREQYF
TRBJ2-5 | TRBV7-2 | CASSSSGGFRKTQYF
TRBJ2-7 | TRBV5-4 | CASSRQGASYEQYF
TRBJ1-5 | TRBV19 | CASSPSNQPQHF
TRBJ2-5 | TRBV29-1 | CSVEGWAGKSETQYF
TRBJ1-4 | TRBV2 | CASGQGAGKLFF
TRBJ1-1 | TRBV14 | CASSRGQLIRLTEAFF
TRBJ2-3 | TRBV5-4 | CASSKVQATTLKNTQYF
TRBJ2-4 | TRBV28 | CASSPGLAGVGKNIQYF
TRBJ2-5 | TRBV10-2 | CASTRAKRVEETQYF
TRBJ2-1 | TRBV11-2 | CASSFHGGTGDEQFF
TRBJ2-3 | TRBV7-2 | CASSTGQISTDTQYF
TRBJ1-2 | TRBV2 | CASSEALREQPFANYGYTF
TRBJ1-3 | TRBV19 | CASSQPPRGNTIYF
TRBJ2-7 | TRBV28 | CASSLGTYEQYF